The 23 T cell receptor beta chains given below trace back to one sample, sequenced in a study of T-cell memory formation after mild COVID-19. One entry per CDR3 protein, called by TCRdb with MiXCR from the 5' RACE reads. Here the sample spans tens of thousands of distinct CDR3 sequences, 15% to 20% being singletons. The sample consisted of PBMCs or a T cell subset sorted from them (not recorded which). The receptors were gathered from an adult woman who had mild COVID-19 (a few samples of this study predate the infection). Cell type and time point are not known.

This clonotype has ten or more counts. This chain connects TRBV5-6 to TRBJ2-7; no reliable D call. V lost 2 bases and J lost 5, with 14 bases in between. The CDR3 has 14 amino acids. The germline CDR1 and CDR2 sequences are SGHDT and YYEEEE. The CDR3 protein is CASSLSEVTNEQYF. The CDR3 nucleotides are TGTGCCAGCAGCTTATCCGAGGTCACCAACGAGCAGTACTTC. The full variable domain, in which reference TRBV5-6 and TRBJ2-7 provide the parts outside the CDR3, is DAGVTQSPTHLIKTRGQQVTLRCSPKSGHDTVSWYQQALGQGPQFIFQYYEEEERQRGNFPDRFSGHQFPNYSSELNVNALLLGDSALYLCASSLSEVTNEQYFGPGTRLTVT.

The chain couples TRBV3-1 to TRBJ1-1, with D unresolved. The CDR3 sequence is 14 residues long. Trimming stripped 3 bases from V and 3 bases from J, with 11 bases between. Germline lookup yields CDR1 LGHDT and CDR2 YNNKEL (reference sequence). CDR3 amino acids: CASSQRRVYTEAFF. Written as DNA, the CDR3 is TGTGCCAGCAGCCAGAGGAGGGTGTACACTGAAGCTTTCTTT.

The chain employs TRBV24-1 and TRBJ2-1; TRBD2 matches 14 bases. Germline CDR1 and CDR2: KGHDR and SFDVKD. CDR3 length equals 16 residues. The trim removed 2 bases at V and 8 bases at J, leaving 4 bases unmatched. CDR3 residues: CATSDSGLAGVDEQFF. The CDR3 coding sequence is TGTGCCACCAGTGATTCGGGACTAGCGGGAGTGGATGAGCAGTTCTTC.

The chain employs TRBV7-9 and TRBJ1-2; D possibly corresponds to TRBD1 (6 bases). This CDR3 comprises 15 residues. The germline CDR1 and CDR2 sequences are SEHNR and FQNEAQ (reference sequence). Trimming pared 4 bases from V and 4 bases from J, leaving 16 bases between. CDR3: CASSWTADLAYGYTF. The CDR3 DNA is TGTGCCAGCAGCTGGACAGCCGACTTAGCCTATGGCTACACCTTC.

Concerning this clonotype itself: At one end, the junction sequence differs from germline, possibly due to a read error. The chain combines TRBV5-1 with TRBJ2-1; 9 positions match TRBD2. The CDR3 sequence is 15 residues long. Germline CDR1 and CDR2: SGHRS and YFSETQ. The CDR3 sequence is CASSLVGTSYDEQFF. The CDR3 DNA follows: TGCGCCAGCAGCTTGGTAGGGACTAGCTACGATGAGCAGTTCTTC.

The V and J genes are TRBV27 and TRBJ2-5; a weak D match, TRBD2 (6 bases). The CDR3 sequence is 14 residues long. With 5 bases removed from V and 4 bases from J, the gap between germline ends came to 14 bases. CDR1 is MNHEY and CDR2 is SMNVEV in the germline V gene (reference sequence). CDR3 in amino acids: CASSPGDRLETQYF. In nucleotides, the CDR3 is TGTGCCAGCAGTCCGGGGGACCGCCTAGAGACCCAGTACTTC.

This clonotype was detected a few times. J is TRBJ2-2 and V is TRBV20-1; D is unresolved. This CDR3 spans 13 amino acids. In germline, CDR1 is DFQATT, CDR2 SNEGSKA (reference sequence). The V and J ends lost 5 bases and 7 bases respectively, with 14 bases between them. The CDR3 coding sequence is TGCAGTGCTTTGGACCCCTCAGTCGGGGAGCTGTTTTTT. Encoded protein: CSALDPSVGELFF.

The chain employs TRBV5-1 and TRBJ2-2, with 8 bases fitting TRBD2. V was clipped by 5 bases and J by 4 bases; unmatched bases: 7. Looked up from germline, CDR1 is SGHRS and CDR2 is YFSETQ. The CDR3 runs 15 residues. CDR3 DNA sequence: TGCGCCAGCAGTTCCCGGGAGGGCCCCACCGGGGAGCTGTTTTTT. Encoded protein: CASSSREGPTGELFF. The entire variable domain, with the rest obtained from reference TRBV5-1 and TRBJ2-2, is as follows: KAGVTQTPRYLIKTRGQQVTLSCSPISGHRSVSWYQQTPGQGLQFLFEYFSETQRNKGNFPGRFSGRQFSNSRSEMNVSTLELGDSALYLCASSSREGPTGELFFGEGSRLTVL.

This sequence joins TRBV10-3 and TRBJ1-4, with D unresolved. The V end lost 3 bases, the J end lost 6 bases, and 11 bases lay between the germline ends. CDR1 and CDR2 from the germline V gene are ENHRY and SYGVKD. This CDR3 region has 14 residues. CDR3 amino acids: CAISETGFDEKLFF. Here the CDR3 DNA reads TGTGCCATCAGTGAAACCGGGTTCGATGAAAAACTGTTTTTT.

The chain is built from TRBV20-1 and TRBJ1-1, with D unclear. Germline V gene sequence: CDR1 DFQATT, CDR2 SNEGSKA (reference sequence). The CDR3 contains 18 residues. With 1 base removed from V and 0 bases from J, the gap between germline ends came to 21 bases. The CDR3 loop reads CSARGFDAHSFMNTEAFF. The CDR3 nucleotides read TGCAGTGCTAGAGGCTTTGATGCCCACTCATTTATGAACACTGAAGCTTTCTTT.

The chain has TRBV27 and TRBJ2-1; 7 bases are shared with TRBD1. The germline V gene has CDR1 MNHEY and CDR2 SMNVEV (reference sequence). J gave up 1 base and V 2 bases, and 5 bases lay outside the gene matches. CDR3 length equals 16 residues. Here the CDR3 DNA reads TGTGCCAGCAGTTTAACCTGGGACAGATCCTACAATGAGCAGTTCTTC. This translates into CASSLTWDRSYNEQFF.

Relative to its sample, this clonotype is hyperexpanded (1% or more). The chain has TRBV15 and TRBJ2-3; D is ambiguous. The CDR3 consists of 13 residues. V was shortened by 0 bases and J by 5 bases, with 6 bases between the two germline ends. Germline V gene sequence: CDR1 LNHNV, CDR2 YYDKDF (reference sequence). This chain's CDR3 is CATSRDRVDTQYF. Here the CDR3 DNA reads TGTGCCACCAGCAGAGATAGGGTAGATACGCAGTATTTT.

The chain carries TRBV9 and TRBJ2-7; no reliable D call. The CDR3 is 14 amino acids. Trimming took 0 bases from V and 4 from J, leaving 11 bases between them. The germline gives CDR1 SGDLS, CDR2 YYNGEE. The CDR3 here is CASSVEQSSYEQYF. Here the CDR3 DNA reads TGTGCCAGCAGCGTAGAACAGTCCTCTTACGAGCAGTACTTC.

The V call is TRBV27, the J call TRBJ2-6; D tentatively reads TRBD1 or TRBD2 (5 bases each). This CDR3 comprises 15 residues. Trimming left V 6 bases short and J 1 base short, with 10 bases between. CDR1 MNHEY and CDR2 SMNVEV come from the germline V gene (reference sequence). The CDR3 DNA reads TGTGCCAGCAGACTTGAGGGGTCTGGGGCCAACGTCCTGACTTTC. It yields the protein CASRLEGSGANVLTF.

This clonotype was observed a handful of times. This chain connects TRBV19 to TRBJ2-3, with 7 bases identical to TRBD2. The CDR3 runs to 15 residues. V lost 5 bases to trimming and J lost 6 bases; unmatched junction nucleotides: 11. CDR1 and CDR2 (germline): LNHDA, SQIVND (reference sequence). Here the CDR3 reads CASSPRTRVLDTQYF. The CDR3 nucleotides read TGTGCCAGTAGTCCCCGGACTAGGGTACTCGATACGCAGTATTTT.

The chain carries TRBV7-8 and TRBJ1-1; tentatively, D is TRBD1 (6 bases). The V gene lost 0 bases and the J gene lost 1 base, with 24 bases spanning the gap. CDR1 SGHVS and CDR2 FQNEAQ come from the germline V gene. This CDR3 spans 20 amino acids. CDR3: CASSLALNRDTVGGNTEAFF. The CDR3 region has the DNA TGTGCCAGCAGCTTAGCCTTGAACCGGGACACGGTAGGGGGGAACACTGAAGCTTTCTTT.

The CDR3 DNA sequence: TGTGCCTCTCAGGGGTTGGGTACCTACGAGCAGTACTTC. It is translated as CASQGLGTYEQYF. J is TRBJ2-7 and V is TRBV30, with a tentative D call TRBD1 (6 bases). Trimming cost V 7 bases and J 2 bases, with 15 bases left between them. CDR3 length: 13 residues. Germline lookup yields CDR1 GTSNPN and CDR2 SVGIG (reference sequence).

The chain recombines TRBV5-1 with TRBJ1-1, with D possibly being TRBD1 (6 bases). Germline CDR1 and CDR2: SGHRS and YFSETQ. The CDR3 runs 15 residues. V was pared by 4 bases and J by 4 bases, with 17 bases between. The CDR3 sequence: CASSRWPGEGTEAFF. CDR3 nucleotides: TGCGCCAGCAGCAGATGGCCAGGGGAAGGCACTGAAGCTTTCTTT. The full variable domain, its missing parts supplied by reference TRBV5-1 and TRBJ1-1, is KAGVTQTPRYLIKTRGQQVTLSCSPISGHRSVSWYQQTPGQGLQFLFEYFSETQRNKGNFPGRFSGRQFSNSRSEMNVSTLELGDSALYLCASSRWPGEGTEAFFGQGTRLTVV.

There are a few counts of this clonotype. V and J are TRBV29-1 and TRBJ2-5; D not resolved. V was pared by 7 bases and J by 3 bases, with 9 bases between. Germline lookup yields CDR1 SQVTM and CDR2 ANQGSEA. This CDR3 is 11 amino acids long. The CDR3 reads CSDDGEETQYF. DNA for the CDR3: TGCAGCGATGATGGCGAAGAGACCCAGTACTTC.

This clonotype was counted a few times. The chain links TRBV27 to TRBJ1-2; D is perhaps TRBD1 (6 bases). Trimming stripped 0 bases from V and 7 bases from J, with 24 bases between. CDR1 MNHEY and CDR2 SMNVEV come from the germline V gene (reference sequence). This CDR3 is built from 18 residues. DNA of the CDR3: TGTGCCAGCAGTTTATCGAACCTCATTACAGGGCCCAGGGCTGGCTACACCTTC. Protein product: CASSLSNLITGPRAGYTF.

There are a few counts of this clonotype. The rearrangement uses TRBV12-3 or TRBV12-4 and TRBJ2-5; perhaps TRBD2 as D (6 bases). The CDR3 extends over 13 amino acids. V dropped 2 bases and J dropped 5 bases, with 9 bases sitting between them. CDR3 sequence (DNA): TGTGCCAGCAGTTTAATAGCGGTCGAGACCCAGTACTTC. It specifies CASSLIAVETQYF.

This clonotype is termed medium-sized (0.01 to 0.1%). The rearrangement uses TRBV7-9 and TRBJ2-3, with D uncertain. The CDR3 spans 10 residues. Between the trimmed V and J ends, which lost 5 bases and 6 bases, there was a span of 3 bases. Per the germline V gene, CDR1 is SEHNR and CDR2 is FQNEAQ (reference sequence). Written as DNA, the CDR3 is TGTGCCAGCAGCGCGGATACGCAGTATTTT. This encodes CASSADTQYF. The whole variable domain, filled in from reference TRBV7-9 and TRBJ2-3, reads DTGVSQNPRHKITKRGQNVTFRCDPISEHNRLYWYRQTLGQGPEFLTYFQNEAQLEKSRLLSDRFSAERPKGSFSTLEIQRTEQGDSAMYLCASSADTQYFGPGTRLTVL.

This clonotype was seen a few times. This sequence joins TRBV7-9 and TRBJ2-3; D call uncertain. Germline V CDR1 and CDR2: SEHNR, FQNEAQ (reference sequence). Deletions cut 2 bases from V and 2 bases from J, with 8 bases between. This CDR3 is 14 amino acids long. DNA of the CDR3: TGTGCCAGCAGCTTAACATCCCACACAGATACGCAGTATTTT. Translation: CASSLTSHTDTQYF.